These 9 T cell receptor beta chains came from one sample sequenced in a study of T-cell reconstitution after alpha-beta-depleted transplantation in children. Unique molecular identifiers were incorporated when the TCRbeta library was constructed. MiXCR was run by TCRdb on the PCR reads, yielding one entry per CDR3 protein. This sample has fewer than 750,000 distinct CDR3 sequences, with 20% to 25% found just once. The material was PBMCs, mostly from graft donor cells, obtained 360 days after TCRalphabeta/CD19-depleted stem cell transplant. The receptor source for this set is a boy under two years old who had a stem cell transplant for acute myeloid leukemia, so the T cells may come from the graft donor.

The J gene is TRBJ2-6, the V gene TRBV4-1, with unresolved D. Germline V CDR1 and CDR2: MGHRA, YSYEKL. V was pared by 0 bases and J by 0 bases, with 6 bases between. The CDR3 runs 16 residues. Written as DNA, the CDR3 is TGCGCCAGCAGCCAAGATCATAGCTCTGGGGCCAACGTCCTGACTTTC. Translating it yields CASSQDHSSGANVLTF.

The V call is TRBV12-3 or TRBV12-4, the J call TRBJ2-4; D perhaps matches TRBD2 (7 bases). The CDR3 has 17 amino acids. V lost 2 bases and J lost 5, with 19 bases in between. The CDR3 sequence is CASSLTNEGGRENIQYF. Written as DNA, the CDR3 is TGTGCCAGCAGTTTAACCAACGAGGGGGGGAGGGAAAACATTCAGTACTTC.

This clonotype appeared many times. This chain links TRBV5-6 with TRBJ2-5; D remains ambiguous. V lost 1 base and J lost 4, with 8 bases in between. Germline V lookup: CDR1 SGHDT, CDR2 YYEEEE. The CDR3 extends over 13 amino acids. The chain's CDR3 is CASSLYTRETQYF. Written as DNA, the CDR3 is TGTGCCAGCAGCTTGTACACCCGAGAGACCCAGTACTTC. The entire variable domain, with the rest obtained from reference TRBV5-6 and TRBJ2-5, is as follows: DAGVTQSPTHLIKTRGQQVTLRCSPKSGHDTVSWYQQALGQGPQFIFQYYEEEERQRGNFPDRFSGHQFPNYSSELNVNALLLGDSALYLCASSLYTRETQYFGPGTRLLVL.

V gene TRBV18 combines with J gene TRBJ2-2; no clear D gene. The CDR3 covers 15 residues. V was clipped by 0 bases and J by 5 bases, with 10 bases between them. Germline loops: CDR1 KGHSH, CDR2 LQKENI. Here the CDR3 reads CASSPPGRLTGELFF. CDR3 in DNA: TGTGCCAGCTCACCACCTGGCAGGCTGACCGGGGAGCTGTTTTTT.

CDR3 residues: CASTLIPVKGIEAFF. DNA for the CDR3: TGTGCCAGCACCCTAATCCCCGTGAAGGGTATTGAAGCTTTCTTT. The rearrangement links TRBV6-1 to TRBJ1-1; D is uncertain. Germline V CDR1 and CDR2: MNHNS, SASEGT. This CDR3 is 15 amino acids long. The V end lost 7 bases, the J end lost 7 bases, and 22 bases lay between the germline ends.

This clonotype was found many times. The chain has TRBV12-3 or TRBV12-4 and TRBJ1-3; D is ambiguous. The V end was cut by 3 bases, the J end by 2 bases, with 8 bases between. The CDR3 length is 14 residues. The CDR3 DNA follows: TGTGCCAGCAGTTTTGGGAGAACTGGAAACACCATATATTTT. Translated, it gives CASSFGRTGNTIYF.

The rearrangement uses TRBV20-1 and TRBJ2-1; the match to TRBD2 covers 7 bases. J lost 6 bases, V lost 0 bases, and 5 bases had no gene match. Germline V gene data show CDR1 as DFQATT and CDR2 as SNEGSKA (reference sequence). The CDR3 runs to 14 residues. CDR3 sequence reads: CSARDLGLPNEQFF. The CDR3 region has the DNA TGCAGTGCTAGAGATCTGGGACTACCCAATGAGCAGTTCTTC.

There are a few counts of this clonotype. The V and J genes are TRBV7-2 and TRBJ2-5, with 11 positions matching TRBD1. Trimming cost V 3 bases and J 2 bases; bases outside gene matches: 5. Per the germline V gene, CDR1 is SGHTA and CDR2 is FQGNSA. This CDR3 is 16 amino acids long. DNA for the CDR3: TGTGCCAGCAGCTTCCCGGACAGGGGGCAGCAAGAGACCCAGTACTTC. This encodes CASSFPDRGQQETQYF.

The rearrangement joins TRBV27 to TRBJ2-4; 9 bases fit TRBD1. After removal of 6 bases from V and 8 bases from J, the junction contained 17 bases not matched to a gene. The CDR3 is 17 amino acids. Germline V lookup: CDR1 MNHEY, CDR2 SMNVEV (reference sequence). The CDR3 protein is CASSPRDREGLGDIQYF. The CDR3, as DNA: TGTGCCAGCAGCCCAAGGGACAGGGAGGGATTGGGAGACATTCAGTACTTC.